Below are 11 T cell receptor beta chains sequenced from a single sample in a study of cytomegalovirus exposure and HLA in healthy donors. 60 Vbeta and 13 Jbeta primers were used in PCR. Assay used: immunoSEQ multiplex PCR; TCRdb lists only in-frame clones, some missing. The sample has more than 130,000 clones; around 72% are singletons. The sample consisted of PBMCs. Receptors originate from a human donor in good health.

V gene TRBV10-1 combines with J gene TRBJ1-2, with 7 bases matching TRBD1. The junction had 6 bases not matched to a gene; V was cut back by 0 bases and J by 5 bases. The CDR3 covers 15 residues. Germline V gene lookup returns CDR1 WNHNN and CDR2 SYGVQD (reference sequence). The CDR3, as DNA: TGCGCCAGCAGTGAGTCGAGGACAGGCGTTTATGGCTACACCTTC. The encoded protein is CASSESRTGVYGYTF.

The CDR3 is CAGRRGTIYNSPLHF. CDR3 sequence (DNA): TGTGCCGGCCGGCGGGGCACGATCTATAATTCACCCCTCCACTTT. The gene calls are TRBV28 and TRBJ1-6, with a tentative D call TRBD1 (5 bases). The germline V gene has CDR1 MDHEN and CDR2 SYDVKM. CDR3 size: 15 residues. V was cut by 11 bases and J by 3 bases, with 17 bases left in between.

With respect to this clone: The junction shows a germline mismatch at one end, possibly a read error. V usage is TRBV5-6 and J usage is TRBJ1-4; maybe TRBD1 (6 bases). CDR1 SGHDT and CDR2 YYEEEE come from the germline V gene. CDR3 length: 12 amino acids. The CDR3 here is CASSLDGGRLEF. CDR3 sequence (DNA): TGTGCCAGCAGCTTGGATGGGGGCCGGCTGGAATTT.

The chain has TRBV7-9 and TRBJ2-3; D may be TRBD2 (6 bases). Germline CDR1 SEHNR, CDR2 FQNEAQ (reference sequence). CDR3 length: 18 amino acids. The V end lost 4 bases, the J end lost 0 bases, and 20 bases lay between the germline ends. CDR3 region: CASSSSVISSPSTDTQYF. The CDR3 nucleotides are TGTGCCAGCAGCTCTAGCGTAATCTCAAGCCCTAGCACAGATACGCAGTATTTT.

Only a few counts were recorded for this clone. This sequence joins TRBV6-6 and TRBJ2-1; tentatively, D is TRBD2 (6 bases). V lost 5 bases and J 0 bases, leaving 14 bases between the germline ends. CDR3 length: 16 residues. Per the germline V gene, CDR1 is MNHNY and CDR2 is SVGAGI (reference sequence). Here the CDR3 DNA reads TGTGCCAGCAGTCCCATAGCGGCCCGCTCCTACAATGAGCAGTTCTTC. Its protein product is CASSPIAARSYNEQFF.

The CDR3 coding sequence is TGCGCCAGCAGCCCTGGGGCGGCTACAGGGTTAGGTCAGCCCCAGCATTTT. Protein: CASSPGAATGLGQPQHF. The chain is built from TRBV4-1 and TRBJ1-5; maybe TRBD1 (6 bases). The length of the CDR3 is 17 residues. The germline gives CDR1 MGHRA, CDR2 YSYEKL. V was cut by 4 bases and J by 6 bases, with 22 bases left in between.

A note on this clone: Germline is not matched at one junction end, which may reflect a read error. DNA of the CDR3: TGTGCCAGCATCAAGACAGGGGGCAGTGGCTACATCTTC. Protein: CASIKTGGSGYIF. The V call is TRBV6-1, the J call TRBJ1-2; 10 bases are a match to TRBD1. The CDR3 runs to 13 residues. Germline CDR1 reads MNHNS; CDR2 reads SASEGT.

This chain joins TRBV25-1 and TRBJ1-2; 11 nucleotides line up with TRBD1. Germline assignment: CDR1 MGHDK and CDR2 SYGVNS. The length of the CDR3 is 13 residues. V was clipped by 7 bases and J by 7 bases; unmatched bases: 5. The CDR3 coding sequence is TGTGCCAGCACATCCGGGACAGGGGGTGGCTACACCTTC. Translating gives CASTSGTGGGYTF.

The chain joins TRBV7-6 to TRBJ2-5, with D maybe TRBD1 (6 bases). Germline lookup yields CDR1 SGHVS and CDR2 FNYEAQ. V lost 4 bases, J lost 4 bases, and 22 bases lay in between. The CDR3 covers 17 residues. Written as DNA, the CDR3 is TGTGCCAGCAGCTCCCCGGAGGTAGGGGGATTTGCAGAGACCCAGTACTTC. It specifies CASSSPEVGGFAETQYF.

V usage is TRBV9 and J usage is TRBJ2-3, with D hard to call. Looked up from germline, CDR1 is SGDLS and CDR2 is YYNGEE. Deletions cut 0 bases from V and 4 bases from J, with 9 bases between. The CDR3 is 14 amino acids. The CDR3 region is CASSVDDAADTQYF. DNA of the CDR3: TGTGCCAGCAGCGTAGATGATGCAGCAGATACGCAGTATTTT.

This clone turned up a few times. Other DNA sequences from this sample encode an identical CDR3 as well. V is TRBV5-6 and J is TRBJ2-1; no definite D call. This CDR3 has 15 amino acids. Germline assignment: CDR1 SGHDT and CDR2 YYEEEE. V lost 0 bases and J 0 bases, leaving 7 bases between the germline ends. CDR3 loop: CASSLDWSSYNEQFF. In nucleotides, the CDR3 is TGTGCCAGCAGCTTGGACTGGAGCTCCTACAATGAGCAGTTCTTC.